The clone carrying this T cell receptor (beta chain) was detected once. This sample stems from a study of blood T cell repertoires in COVID-19. Study details: From T cells, B-cell-depleted T cells, or PBMCs came the material, which was cDNA or gDNA.

This table comes from immunoSEQ multiplex PCR, and its TCRdb copy is limited to in-frame clones, with some not included. The sample lists around 300,000 clones, about 86% seen once, with around 12% in the top ten. The CDR3 has 14 residues. Per germline, CDR1 SGHRS and CDR2 YFSETQ. The J segment lost 8 bases and the V segment lost 3 bases, leaving 7 bases of the junction unmatched. The material sequenced was peripheral blood. This sequence was found in a woman in her seventies with COVID-19, enrolled during active disease. The rearrangement joins TRBV5-1 to TRBJ2-1; 8 bases match TRBD1. DNA of the CDR3: TGCGCCAGCAGCTGGACAGGGCCAGGCGATGAGCAGTTCTTC. Translation: CASSWTGPGDEQFF.